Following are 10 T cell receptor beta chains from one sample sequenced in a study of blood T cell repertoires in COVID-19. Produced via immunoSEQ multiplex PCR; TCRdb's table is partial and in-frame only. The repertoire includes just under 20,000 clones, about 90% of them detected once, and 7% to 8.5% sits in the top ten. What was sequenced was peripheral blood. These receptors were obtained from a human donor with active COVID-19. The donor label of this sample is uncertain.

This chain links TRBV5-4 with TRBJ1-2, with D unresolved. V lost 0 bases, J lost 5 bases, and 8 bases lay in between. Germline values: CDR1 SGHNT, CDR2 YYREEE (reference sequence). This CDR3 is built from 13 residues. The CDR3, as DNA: TGTGCCAGCAGCTTGGACAGAAAATATGGCTACACCTTC. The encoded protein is CASSLDRKYGYTF.

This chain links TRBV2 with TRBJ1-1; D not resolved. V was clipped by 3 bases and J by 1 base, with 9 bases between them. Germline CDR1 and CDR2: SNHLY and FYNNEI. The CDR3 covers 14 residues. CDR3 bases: TGTGCCAGCAGTGAGGCGGGGAAGAACACTGAAGCTTTCTTT. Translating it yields CASSEAGKNTEAFF.

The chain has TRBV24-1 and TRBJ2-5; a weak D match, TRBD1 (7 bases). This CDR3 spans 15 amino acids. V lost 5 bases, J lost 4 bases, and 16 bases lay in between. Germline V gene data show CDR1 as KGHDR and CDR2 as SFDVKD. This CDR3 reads CATSGAGGGGETQYF. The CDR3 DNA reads TGTGCCACCAGTGGGGCAGGGGGAGGTGGAGAGACCCAGTACTTC.

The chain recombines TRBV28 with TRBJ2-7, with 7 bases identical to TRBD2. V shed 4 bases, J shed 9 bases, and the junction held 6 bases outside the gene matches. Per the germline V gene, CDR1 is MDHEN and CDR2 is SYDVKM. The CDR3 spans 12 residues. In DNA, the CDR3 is TGTGCCAGCAGTTGGGACTATAAAGCGCAGTACTTC. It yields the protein CASSWDYKAQYF.

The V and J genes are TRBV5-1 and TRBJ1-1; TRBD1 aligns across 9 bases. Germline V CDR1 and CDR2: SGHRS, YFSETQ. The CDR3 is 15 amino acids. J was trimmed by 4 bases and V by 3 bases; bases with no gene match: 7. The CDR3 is CASSSQLTGGTEAFF. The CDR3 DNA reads TGCGCCAGCAGCTCACAATTGACAGGGGGCACTGAAGCTTTCTTT.

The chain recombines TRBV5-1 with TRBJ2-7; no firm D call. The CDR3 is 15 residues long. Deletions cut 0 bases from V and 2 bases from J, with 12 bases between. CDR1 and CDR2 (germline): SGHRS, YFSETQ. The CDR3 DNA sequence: TGCGCCAGCAGCTTGGAGCCAGGCTTAACCTACGAGCAGTACTTC. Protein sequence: CASSLEPGLTYEQYF.

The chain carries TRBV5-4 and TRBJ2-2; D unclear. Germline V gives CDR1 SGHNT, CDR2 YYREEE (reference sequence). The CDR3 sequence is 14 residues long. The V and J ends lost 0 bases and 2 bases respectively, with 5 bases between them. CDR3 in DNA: TGTGCCAGCAGCTTGGGGGCAAACACCGGGGAGCTGTTTTTT. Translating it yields CASSLGANTGELFF.

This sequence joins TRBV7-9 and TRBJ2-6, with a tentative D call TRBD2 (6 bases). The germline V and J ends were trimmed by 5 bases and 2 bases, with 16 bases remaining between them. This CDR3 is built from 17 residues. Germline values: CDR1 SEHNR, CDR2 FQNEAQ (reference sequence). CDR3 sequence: CASSPRGETTGANVLTF. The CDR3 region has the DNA TGTGCCAGCAGCCCCCGCGGGGAAACTACTGGGGCCAACGTCCTGACTTTC.

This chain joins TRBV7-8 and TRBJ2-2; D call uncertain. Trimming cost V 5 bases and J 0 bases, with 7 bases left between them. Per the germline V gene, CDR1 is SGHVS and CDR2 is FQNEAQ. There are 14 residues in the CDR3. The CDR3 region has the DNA TGTGCCAGCAGCCAAAATACGAACACCGGGGAGCTGTTTTTT. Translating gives CASSQNTNTGELFF.

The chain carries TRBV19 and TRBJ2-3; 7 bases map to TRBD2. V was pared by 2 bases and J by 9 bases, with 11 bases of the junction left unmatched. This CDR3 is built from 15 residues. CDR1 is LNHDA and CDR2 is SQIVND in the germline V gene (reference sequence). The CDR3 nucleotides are TGTGCCAGTAGTATAACGCGGGAGACCGGCGGCACGCAGTATTTT. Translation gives CASSITRETGGTQYF.